This T cell receptor (beta chain) emerged from a study of beta chain features in type 1 diabetes. Isolated RNA was reverse transcribed in full, so expressed TCRB transcripts were sequenced. Some clones are missing from TCRdb's copy, which holds only in-frame ones; the method was immunoSEQ multiplex PCR. The repertoire includes about 290,000 clones, about 8.5% of them detected once, and about 0.93% sits in the top ten. Study observations and caveats: Naive, central memory and Treg TCRB repertoires appeared more alike in patients than in healthy donors.

Looked up from germline, CDR1 is DFQATT and CDR2 is SNEGSKA (reference sequence). The CDR3 totals 11 residues. V was clipped by 6 bases and J by 0 bases, with 4 bases between them. Averaging around 110 mL, one heparinised blood draw was given by each donor. Based on CD45RO/CCR7/CD25/CD127/CD95/CD27, CD4+ regulatory, stem cell-like memory, naive and central memory cells were sorted. In this sample, this clone turned up a few times. What it binds is not known. At the DNA level, this CDR3 is encoded by other sequences in the same sample as well. Sequenced material: central memory CD4+ T cells from blood. This clonotype originated in a woman in her late teens or twenties in good health. This sequence joins TRBV20-1 and TRBJ2-3; no firm D call. DNA for the CDR3: TGCAGTGCCCGGAGCACAGATACGCAGTATTTT. It is translated as CSARSTDTQYF.